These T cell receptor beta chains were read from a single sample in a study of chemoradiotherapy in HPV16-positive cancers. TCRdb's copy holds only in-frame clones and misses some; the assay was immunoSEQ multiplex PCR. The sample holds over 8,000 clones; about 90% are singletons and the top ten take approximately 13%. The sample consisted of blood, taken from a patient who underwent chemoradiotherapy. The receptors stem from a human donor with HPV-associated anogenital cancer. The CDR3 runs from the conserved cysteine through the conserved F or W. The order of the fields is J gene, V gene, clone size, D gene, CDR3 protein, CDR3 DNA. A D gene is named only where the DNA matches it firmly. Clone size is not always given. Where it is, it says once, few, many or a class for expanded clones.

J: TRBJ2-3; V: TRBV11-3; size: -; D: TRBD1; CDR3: CASSRDRVTDTQYF; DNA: TGTGCCAGCAGCCGGGACAGGGTAACAGATACGCAGTATTTT
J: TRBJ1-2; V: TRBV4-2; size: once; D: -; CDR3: CASSQEGGKEYGYTF; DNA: TGTGCCAGCAGCCAAGAAGGGGGAAAGGAATATGGCTACACCTTC
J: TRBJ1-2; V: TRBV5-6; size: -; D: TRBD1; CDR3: CASRRNRGYGYTF; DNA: TGTGCCAGCAGGAGGAACAGGGGTTATGGCTACACCTTC
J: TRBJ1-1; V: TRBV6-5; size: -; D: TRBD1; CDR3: CASTRQGAAFF; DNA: TGTGCCAGCACCCGACAGGGAGCAGCTTTCTTT
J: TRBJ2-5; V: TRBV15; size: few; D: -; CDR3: CATSREDRSAVTQYF; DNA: TGTGCCACCAGCAGAGAAGATCGATCGGCAGTCACCCAGTACTTC
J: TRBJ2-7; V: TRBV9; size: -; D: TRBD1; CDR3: CASSASGGTGPYEQYF; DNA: TGTGCCAGCAGCGCATCGGGTGGGACAGGCCCCTACGAGCAGTACTTC
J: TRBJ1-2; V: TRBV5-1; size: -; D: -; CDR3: CASSPDTYGYTF; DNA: TGCGCCAGCAGCCCAGACACCTATGGCTACACCTTC
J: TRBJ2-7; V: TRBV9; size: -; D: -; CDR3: CASSTQPQGNEQYF; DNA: TGTGCCAGCAGCACCCAACCCCAGGGGAACGAGCAGTACTTC
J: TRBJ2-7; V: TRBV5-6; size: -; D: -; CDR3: CASSSNYEQYF; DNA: TGTGCCAGCAGCTCAAACTACGAGCAGTACTTC
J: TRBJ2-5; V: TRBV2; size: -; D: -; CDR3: CASTVGGGPQETQYF; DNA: TGTGCCAGCACTGTGGGCGGGGGCCCCCAAGAGACCCAGTACTTC
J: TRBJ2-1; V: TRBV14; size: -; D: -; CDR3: CASSQDKGSVYNEQFF; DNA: TGTGCCAGCAGCCAGGACAAGGGGTCGGTTTACAATGAGCAGTTCTTC
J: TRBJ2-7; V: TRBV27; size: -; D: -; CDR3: CASSSYTEQYF; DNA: TGTGCCAGCAGTAGCTACACCGAGCAGTACTTC
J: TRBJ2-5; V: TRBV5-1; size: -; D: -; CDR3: CASSLSMAQETQYF; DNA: TGCGCCAGCAGCTTGAGTATGGCACAAGAGACCCAGTACTTC
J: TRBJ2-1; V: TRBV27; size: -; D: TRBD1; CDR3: CASHRPPGQGDIGEQFF; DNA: TGTGCCAGCCACAGGCCGCCGGGACAGGGAGATATTGGTGAGCAGTTCTTC
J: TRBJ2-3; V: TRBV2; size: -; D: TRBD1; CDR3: CATRTGLEDTQYF; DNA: TGTGCCACGCGGACAGGGTTAGAAGATACGCAGTATTTT
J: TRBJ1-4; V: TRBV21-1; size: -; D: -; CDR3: CASSKENPNRVTNEKLFF; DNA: TGTGCCAGCAGCAAAGAAAACCCCAACAGGGTAACTAATGAAAAACTGTTTTTT
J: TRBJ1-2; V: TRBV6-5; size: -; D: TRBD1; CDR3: CASSYSTQGGYGYTF; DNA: TGTGCCAGCAGTTACTCAACACAGGGGGGCTATGGCTACACCTTC
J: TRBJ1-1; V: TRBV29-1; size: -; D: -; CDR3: CSAARGGGLVAFF; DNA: TGCAGCGCCGCTCGTGGGGGCGGTTTAGTGGCTTTCTTT
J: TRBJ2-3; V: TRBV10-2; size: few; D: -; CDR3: CASSETTTGDTQYF; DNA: TGCGCCAGCAGTGAGACTACTACGGGGGATACGCAGTATTTT
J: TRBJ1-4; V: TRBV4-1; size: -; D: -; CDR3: CASSQDLGSLGREKLFF; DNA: TGCGCCAGCAGCCAAGATCTGGGGTCTCTAGGACGTGAAAAACTGTTTTTT
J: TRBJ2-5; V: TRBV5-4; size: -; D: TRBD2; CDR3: CASSSGLAGAQQETQYF; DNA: TGTGCCAGCAGCTCGGGACTAGCGGGGGCCCAACAAGAGACCCAGTACTTC
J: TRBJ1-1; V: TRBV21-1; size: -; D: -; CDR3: CASGGTERYGTEAFF; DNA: TGTGCCAGCGGTGGGACGGAGAGATATGGCACTGAAGCTTTCTTT
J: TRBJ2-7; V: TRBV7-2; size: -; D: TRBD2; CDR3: CASSSRLAGAGEQYF; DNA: TGTGCCAGCAGCTCGCGGCTAGCGGGGGCGGGGGAGCAGTACTTC
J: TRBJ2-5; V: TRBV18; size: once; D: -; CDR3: CASSRGQQETQYF; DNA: TGTGCCAGCTCCAGAGGCCAACAAGAGACCCAGTACTTC
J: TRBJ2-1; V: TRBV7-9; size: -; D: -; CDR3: CASSPERTQFF; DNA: TGTGCCAGCAGCCCGGAGCGGACTCAGTTCTTC
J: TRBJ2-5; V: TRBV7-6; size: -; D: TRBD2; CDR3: CASSLVGTSQETQYF; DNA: TGTGCCAGCAGCTTAGTGGGGACTAGCCAAGAGACCCAGTACTTC
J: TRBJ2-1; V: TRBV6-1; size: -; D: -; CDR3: CASSESGGGDEQFF; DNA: TGTGCCAGCAGTGAAAGTGGAGGGGGCGATGAGCAGTTCTTC
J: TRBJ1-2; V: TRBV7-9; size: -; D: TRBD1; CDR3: CASSSGTGAAYGYTF; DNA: TGTGCCAGCAGCTCCGGGACAGGGGCCGCGTATGGCTACACCTTC
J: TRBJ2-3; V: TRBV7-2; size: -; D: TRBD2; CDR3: CASSLARGTGLVGQYF; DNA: TGTGCCAGCAGCTTAGCGCGGGGGACGGGTTTGGTAGGGCAGTATTTT
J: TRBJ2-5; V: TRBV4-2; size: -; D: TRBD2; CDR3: CASSQGTSGGAETQYF; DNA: TGTGCCAGCAGCCAAGGGACTAGCGGGGGGGCAGAGACCCAGTACTTC
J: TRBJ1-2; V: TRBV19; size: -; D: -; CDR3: CASSITGGAGGYTF; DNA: TGTGCCAGTAGTATTACTGGGGGCGCAGGAGGCTACACCTTC
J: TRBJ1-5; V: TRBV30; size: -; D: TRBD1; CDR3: CAWSGETGVNQPQHF; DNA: TGTGCCTGGAGTGGGGAGACAGGGGTCAATCAGCCCCAGCATTTT
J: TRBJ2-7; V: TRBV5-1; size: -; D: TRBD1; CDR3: CASSLTGTGVDEQYF; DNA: TGCGCCAGCAGCCTAACCGGGACAGGGGTTGACGAGCAGTACTTC
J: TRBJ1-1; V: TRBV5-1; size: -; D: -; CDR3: CASSFGDIKRGEAFF; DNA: TGCGCCAGCAGCTTTGGGGATATAAAGAGGGGTGAAGCTTTCTTT
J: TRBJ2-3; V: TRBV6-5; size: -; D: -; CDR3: CASSYLGGQTDTQYF; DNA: TGTGCCAGCAGTTACTTGGGGGGCCAGACAGATACGCAGTATTTT
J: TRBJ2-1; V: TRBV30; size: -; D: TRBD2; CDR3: CASPGLANNEQFF; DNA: TGTGCCTCTCCGGGACTAGCCAACAATGAGCAGTTCTTC
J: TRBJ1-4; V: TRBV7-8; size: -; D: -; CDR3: CASSFREQSEKLFF; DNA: TGTGCCAGCAGCTTCCGGGAGCAGAGTGAAAAACTGTTTTTT
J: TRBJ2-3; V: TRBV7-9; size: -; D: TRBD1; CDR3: CASSLRTGIGADTQYF; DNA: TGTGCCAGCAGCCTTAGGACAGGGATTGGCGCAGATACGCAGTATTTT
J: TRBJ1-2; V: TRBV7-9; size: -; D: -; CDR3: CASSLVIEVSNYGYTF; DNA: TGTGCCAGCAGCTTAGTGATTGAGGTTTCTAACTATGGCTACACCTTC
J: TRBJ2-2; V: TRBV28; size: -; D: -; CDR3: CASTGELFF; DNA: TGTGCCAGCACCGGGGAGCTGTTTTTT
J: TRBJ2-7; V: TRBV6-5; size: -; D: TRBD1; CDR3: CASRTGREQYF; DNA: TGTGCCAGCAGGACAGGGCGCGAGCAGTACTTC
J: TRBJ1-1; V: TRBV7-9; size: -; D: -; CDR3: CASSLSPSEAFF; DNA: TGTGCCAGCAGCTTAAGCCCCAGTGAAGCTTTCTTT
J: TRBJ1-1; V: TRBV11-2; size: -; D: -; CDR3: CASSFGGGNTEAFF; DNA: TGTGCCAGCAGCTTCGGGGGCGGGAACACTGAAGCTTTCTTT
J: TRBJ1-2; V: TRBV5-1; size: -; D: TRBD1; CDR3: CASSLEGTANYGYTF; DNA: TGCGCCAGCAGCTTGGAGGGGACAGCTAACTATGGCTACACCTTC
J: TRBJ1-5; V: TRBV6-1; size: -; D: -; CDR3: CASSEIRGLRQPQHF; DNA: TGTGCCAGCAGTGAGATACGGGGGTTGAGGCAGCCCCAGCATTTT
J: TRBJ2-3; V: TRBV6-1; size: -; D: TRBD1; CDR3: CASSAWTGLEADTQYF; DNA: TGTGCCAGCAGTGCTTGGACAGGGCTTGAGGCAGATACGCAGTATTTT
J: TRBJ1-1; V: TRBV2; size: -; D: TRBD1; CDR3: CASRLDRGGEAFF; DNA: TGTGCCAGCAGGTTAGACAGGGGTGGTGAAGCTTTCTTT
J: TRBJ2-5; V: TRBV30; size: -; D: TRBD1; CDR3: CAWQTGGTETQYF; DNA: TGTGCCTGGCAGACAGGGGGGACGGAGACCCAGTACTTC
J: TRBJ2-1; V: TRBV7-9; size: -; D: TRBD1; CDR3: CASSLYGSRDSYNEQFF; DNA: TGTGCCAGCAGCTTATATGGCTCAAGGGACAGTTACAATGAGCAGTTCTTC
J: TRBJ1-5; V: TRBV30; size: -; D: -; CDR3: CAWSSTIDQPQHF; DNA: TGTGCCTGGAGTTCCACAATAGATCAGCCCCAGCATTTT
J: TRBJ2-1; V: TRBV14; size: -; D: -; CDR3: CASSQDGDPSSYNEQFF; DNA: TGTGCCAGCAGCCAAGATGGAGACCCCAGCTCCTACAATGAGCAGTTCTTC
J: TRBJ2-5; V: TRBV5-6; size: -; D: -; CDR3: CASSGVATGRETQYF; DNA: TGTGCCAGCAGCGGCGTGGCCACAGGGCGCGAGACCCAGTACTTC
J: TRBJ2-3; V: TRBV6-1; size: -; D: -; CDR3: CAIQNPNPDTQYF; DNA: TGTGCCATCCAAAACCCGAATCCAGATACGCAGTATTTT
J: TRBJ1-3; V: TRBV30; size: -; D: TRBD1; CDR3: CAWEGGGDGNTIYF; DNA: TGTGCCTGGGAAGGAGGGGGCGATGGAAACACCATATATTTT
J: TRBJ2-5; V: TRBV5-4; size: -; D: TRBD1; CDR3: CASSLGQGETQYF; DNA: TGTGCCAGCAGCTTGGGACAGGGAGAGACCCAGTACTTC
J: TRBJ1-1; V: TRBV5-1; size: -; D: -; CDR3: CASSLAGGGTEAFF; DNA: TGCGCCAGCAGCTTGGCGGGGGGAGGCACTGAAGCTTTCTTT
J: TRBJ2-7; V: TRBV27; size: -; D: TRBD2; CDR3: CASSFIRSGGVEQYF; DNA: TGTGCCAGCAGTTTTATACGAAGCGGGGGGGTCGAGCAGTACTTC